The 24 T cell receptor beta chains below were found in one sample sequenced in a study of PD-1 blockade in classical Hodgkin lymphoma. Every single patient, without exception, relapsed after autologous stem cell transplantation, and brentuximab vedotin exposure varied. After PBMCs were thawed, their CD8+ T cells were isolated by magnetic negative selection. The data were produced by immunoSEQ multiplex PCR, yet TCRdb's version contains in-frame clones alone and is incomplete. Of 12,000 or so clones listed, approximately 88% were seen once; the top ten hold about two fifths. The sequences come from CD8+ T cells from blood, collected at baseline. These receptors all come from a human donor with classical Hodgkin lymphoma.

This clone was seen once. The genes are TRBV19 and TRBJ2-5, with D unresolved. The CDR3 totals 13 residues. Germline-derived CDR1 and CDR2 are LNHDA and SQIVND (reference sequence). The V gene lost 2 bases and the J gene lost 1 base, with 5 bases spanning the gap. The CDR3 DNA sequence: TGTGCCAGTAGTATAAGGGTCCAAGAGACCCAGTACTTC. It yields the protein CASSIRVQETQYF. The entire variable domain, with the rest obtained from reference TRBV19 and TRBJ2-5, is as follows: DGGITQSPKYLFRKEGQNVTLSCEQNLNHDAMYWYRQDPGQGLRLIYYSQIVNDFQKGDIAEGYSVSREKKESFPLTVTSAQKNPTAFYLCASSIRVQETQYFGPGTRLLVL.

The genes are TRBV30 and TRBJ2-1; D may match TRBD1 or TRBD2 (5 bases each). CDR1 is GTSNPN, CDR2 SVGIG, per germline (reference sequence). The V gene lost 0 bases and the J gene lost 4 bases, with 16 bases spanning the gap. The CDR3 consists of 16 residues. Here the CDR3 reads CAWSVKGWSGYNEQFF. The CDR3 region has the DNA TGTGCCTGGAGTGTAAAGGGGTGGAGCGGTTACAATGAGCAGTTCTTC. Full variable domain (outside the CDR3, taken from reference TRBV30 and TRBJ2-1): SQTIHQWPATLVQPVGSPLSLECTVEGTSNPNLYWYRQAAGRGLQLLFYSVGIGQISSEVPQNLSASRPQDRQFILSSKKLLLSDSGFYLCAWSVKGWSGYNEQFFGPGTRLTVL.

The V and J genes are TRBV7-6 and TRBJ2-5; 8 bases fit TRBD1. CDR3 length: 18 residues. Germline V gene data show CDR1 as SGHVS and CDR2 as FNYEAQ. V dropped 2 bases and J dropped 1; count of bases not matched to a gene: 12. The CDR3 spells CASSLSGLGTGFQETQYF. In DNA form, the CDR3 reads TGTGCCAGCAGCTTAAGCGGGTTGGGGACAGGATTCCAAGAGACCCAGTACTTC.

This clone was counted once. The J gene is TRBJ1-1, the V gene TRBV15, with D maybe TRBD1 (5 bases). The CDR3 extends over 17 amino acids. CDR1 is LNHNV, CDR2 YYDKDF, per germline (reference sequence). V lost 4 bases and J lost 3, with 21 bases in between. The CDR3 region is CATSKQPGPSGHTEAFF. In nucleotides, the CDR3 is TGTGCCACCAGCAAACAGCCGGGACCCTCGGGCCACACTGAAGCTTTCTTT.

The chain has TRBV4-1 and TRBJ2-5, with a tentative D call TRBD1 (5 bases). The end of the DNA is better explained by TRBJ2-7, so the J call may be wrong. The CDR3 runs to 15 residues. Per the germline V gene, CDR1 is MGHRA and CDR2 is YSYEKL. As DNA, the CDR3 is TGCGCCAGCAGCCAAGATGTCCCAGGGATGAACGAGCAGTACTTC. Protein sequence: CASSQDVPGMNEQYF.

This chain joins TRBV5-1 and TRBJ2-3; 8 nucleotides line up with TRBD2. This CDR3 comprises 16 residues. Germline V gene lookup returns CDR1 SGHRS and CDR2 YFSETQ. J was trimmed by 5 bases and V by 4 bases; bases with no gene match: 12. Here the CDR3 reads CASSLAGLAIGDTQYF. CDR3 nucleotides: TGCGCCAGCAGCCTCGCCGGACTAGCAATAGGAGATACGCAGTATTTT.

The chain couples TRBV6-5 to TRBJ1-3; D ambiguous. This CDR3 region has 14 residues. The germline V and J ends were trimmed by 7 bases and 2 bases, with 12 bases remaining between them. Germline loops: CDR1 MNHEY, CDR2 SVGAGI. CDR3 sequence reads: CASNDLTPGNTIYF. The CDR3 bases are TGTGCCAGCAACGACTTGACGCCTGGAAACACCATATATTTT.

The chain is built from TRBV10-2 and TRBJ1-2; no reliable D call. The CDR3 has 13 residues. Germline V CDR1 and CDR2: WSHSY, SAAADI. Trimming removed 2 bases at V and 9 bases at J, with 13 bases between. CDR3 in amino acids: CASSEPPAYRYTF. The CDR3 DNA follows: TGCGCCAGCAGTGAGCCCCCCGCATATCGCTACACCTTC.

The CDR3 here is CASSPPLTTRGFFYEQYF. In DNA, the CDR3 is TGTGCCAGCTCACCACCCCTAACCACGAGGGGATTCTTCTACGAGCAGTACTTC. V usage is TRBV18 and J usage is TRBJ2-7, with D possibly called TRBD1 or TRBD2 (5 bases each). Trimming shortened V by 0 bases and J by 3 bases, and 21 bases separated the two germline ends. This CDR3 is built from 18 residues. From germline, CDR1 is KGHSH and CDR2 LQKENI. Full variable domain (rest looked up from reference TRBV18 and TRBJ2-7): NAGVMQNPRHLVRRRGQEARLRCSPMKGHSHVYWYRQLPEEGLKFMVYLQKENIIDESGMPKERFSAEFPKEGPSILRIQQVVRGDSAAYFCASSPPLTTRGFFYEQYFGPGTRLTVT.

V gene TRBV28 combines with J gene TRBJ1-5; D is ambiguous. V was shortened by 7 bases and J by 1 base, with 11 bases between the two germline ends. The CDR3 has 14 residues. CDR1 and CDR2 (germline): MDHEN, SYDVKM. As DNA, the CDR3 is TGTGCCAGCATTCCGGGCCTAAGCAATCAGCCCCAGCATTTT. It yields the protein CASIPGLSNQPQHF.

The chain employs TRBV15 and TRBJ2-3; D is perhaps TRBD1 (5 bases). CDR1 is LNHNV, CDR2 YYDKDF, per germline (reference sequence). CDR3 size: 13 residues. V dropped 5 bases and J dropped 2 bases, with 8 bases sitting between them. CDR3 coding DNA: TGTGCCACCAGCGCCAGGGCCACAGATACGCAGTATTTT. Encoded protein: CATSARATDTQYF.

The gene calls are TRBV27 and TRBJ2-1; no reliable D call. This CDR3 spans 15 amino acids. V dropped 6 bases and J dropped 6 bases, with 18 bases sitting between them. Germline V CDR1 and CDR2: MNHEY, SMNVEV (reference sequence). The CDR3 region has the DNA TGTGCCAGCAGCTACCGCGCTTTCCAAGGCAATGAGCAGTTCTTC. Protein sequence: CASSYRAFQGNEQFF.

J is TRBJ2-7 and V is TRBV5-4; 9 nucleotides align to TRBD1. With V trimmed by 2 bases and J by 2 bases, 5 bases remained unmatched. The CDR3 loop spans 15 amino acids. The germline CDR1 and CDR2 sequences are SGHNT and YYREEE (reference sequence). CDR3 in amino acids: CASSFGTGLTYEQYF. In DNA form, the CDR3 reads TGTGCCAGCAGCTTCGGGACAGGGCTGACCTACGAGCAGTACTTC. Complete variable domain (other parts from reference TRBV5-4 and TRBJ2-7): ETGVTQSPTHLIKTRGQQVTLRCSSQSGHNTVSWYQQALGQGPQFIFQYYREEENGRGNFPPRFSGLQFPNYSSELNVNALELDDSALYLCASSFGTGLTYEQYFGPGTRLTVT.

This clone was counted a few times. The chain recombines TRBV28 with TRBJ1-1; the match to TRBD1 covers 8 bases. V was clipped by 7 bases and J by 5 bases; unmatched bases: 6. The length of the CDR3 is 13 residues. Germline V gene lookup returns CDR1 MDHEN and CDR2 SYDVKM. The CDR3: CASKDRGPTEAFF. DNA of the CDR3: TGTGCCAGCAAAGACAGGGGACCTACTGAAGCTTTCTTT.

The V call is TRBV5-1, the J call TRBJ1-1; tentatively, D is TRBD1 (6 bases). This CDR3 region has 14 residues. The V end was cut by 0 bases, the J end by 5 bases, with 11 bases between. Germline CDR1 SGHRS, CDR2 YFSETQ. The CDR3 loop reads CASSLAGGRTEAFF. The CDR3 bases are TGCGCCAGCAGCTTGGCTGGGGGGCGGACTGAAGCTTTCTTT.

The rearrangement uses TRBV5-4 and TRBJ2-3; D gene ambiguous. With 0 bases removed from V and 4 bases from J, the gap between germline ends came to 9 bases. The CDR3 spans 14 residues. The germline V gene has CDR1 SGHNT and CDR2 YYREEE (reference sequence). The CDR3 loop is CASSLEAIPDTQYF. CDR3 sequence (DNA): TGTGCCAGCAGCTTGGAAGCGATCCCAGATACGCAGTATTTT.

The chain has TRBV27 and TRBJ2-1; possibly TRBD2 for D (6 bases). Germline CDR1 and CDR2: MNHEY and SMNVEV (reference sequence). This CDR3 is built from 15 residues. The ends were cut back, 3 bases at V and 5 bases at J, with 14 bases in the middle. The CDR3 is CASSFWGGENNEQFF. Here the CDR3 DNA reads TGTGCCAGCAGTTTTTGGGGAGGTGAAAACAATGAGCAGTTCTTC.

This clone turned up a few times. The chain has TRBV6-5 and TRBJ1-2, with D hard to call. The V gene's germline CDR1 is MNHEY and CDR2 SVGAGI. V was clipped by 3 bases and J by 4 bases, with 9 bases between them. This CDR3 region has 13 residues. The CDR3 coding sequence is TGTGCCAGCAGTTATTCACCGAGCTATGGCTACACCTTC. Translated: CASSYSPSYGYTF.

V usage is TRBV25-1 and J usage is TRBJ2-7; 8 bases agree with TRBD1. Germline V gives CDR1 MGHDK, CDR2 SYGVNS. The CDR3 runs to 14 residues. Trimming at V came to 4 bases and at J to 2 bases, leaving 4 bases not matched to a gene. The CDR3 here is CASSAGQATYEQYF. As DNA, the CDR3 is TGTGCCAGCAGTGCGGGACAGGCAACCTACGAGCAGTACTTC.

The gene calls are TRBV5-4 and TRBJ2-1; D assignment may be TRBD1 or TRBD2 (6 bases each). The CDR3 totals 17 residues. Deletions cut 0 bases from V and 2 bases from J, with 15 bases between. Looked up from germline, CDR1 is SGHNT and CDR2 is YYREEE (reference sequence). The CDR3 DNA is TGTGCCAGCAGCTTGGTGGGGGGCTATCTGACCTACAATGAGCAGTTCTTC. This gives the protein CASSLVGGYLTYNEQFF.

Comments on this clone: Other DNA sequences of this sample code for an identical CDR3. The gene calls are TRBV18 and TRBJ2-5; 8 nucleotides line up with TRBD1. With 6 bases clipped from V and 5 bases from J, the junction kept 8 bases outside the gene matches. Germline V gene lookup returns CDR1 KGHSH and CDR2 LQKENI. The CDR3 contains 14 residues. The CDR3 spells CASSTPGGRETQYF. The CDR3, as DNA: TGTGCCAGCTCGACTCCAGGGGGCCGCGAGACCCAGTACTTC.

Concerning this clone itself: Other DNA sequences from this sample encode an identical CDR3 as well. The V gene is TRBV7-6, the J gene TRBJ1-1; D ambiguous. Trimming took 1 base from V and 2 from J, leaving 5 bases between them. This CDR3 is built from 13 residues. CDR1 and CDR2 (germline): SGHVS, FNYEAQ. In DNA form, the CDR3 reads TGTGCCAGCAGCTTAGGACAAAACACTGAAGCTTTCTTT. This sequence encodes CASSLGQNTEAFF.

The chain carries TRBV19 and TRBJ2-7; no clear D. There are 15 residues in the CDR3. Germline V gene lookup returns CDR1 LNHDA and CDR2 SQIVND (reference sequence). V lost 2 bases, J lost 0 bases, and 11 bases lay in between. CDR3 in amino acids: CASSISHDGSYEQYF. CDR3 nucleotide sequence: TGTGCCAGTAGTATATCCCACGACGGCTCCTACGAGCAGTACTTC.

This clone was seen more than once but under ten times. V gene TRBV4-1 combines with J gene TRBJ2-2, with D hard to call. Germline values: CDR1 MGHRA, CDR2 YSYEKL. This CDR3 has 13 residues. V lost 9 bases and J 1 base, leaving 9 bases between the germline ends. DNA of the CDR3: TGCGCCAGTCACGACGGGAACACCGGGGAGCTGTTTTTT. Amino acids: CASHDGNTGELFF.